Listed here are 5 T cell receptor beta chains from one sample, sequenced in a study of cytomegalovirus exposure and HLA in healthy donors. Amplification used 60 Vbeta primers and 13 Jbeta primers. Assay used: immunoSEQ multiplex PCR; TCRdb lists only in-frame clones, some missing. The table lists 55,000 to 65,000 clones, 70% to 85% of them singletons. The sequencing sample was made of PBMCs. These receptors were obtained from a woman between 40 and 55 years old in good health and CMV-seropositive.

This clone appeared a few times. This rearrangement joins TRBV19 to TRBJ1-2, with 7 bases that match TRBD1. The trim removed 6 bases at V and 7 bases at J, leaving 8 bases unmatched. The CDR3 has 13 residues. Germline V lookup: CDR1 LNHDA, CDR2 SQIVND (reference sequence). CDR3 in amino acids: CASSPSRGPGYTF. CDR3 nucleotides: TGTGCCAGTAGCCCCTCGAGGGGGCCTGGCTACACCTTC.

This clone appeared a single time. The CDR3 DNA follows: TGTGCCAGCAGGGTCCGGGGGGCCGGAGGCACTGAAGCTTTCTTT. Translation gives CASRVRGAGGTEAFF. This chain connects TRBV2 to TRBJ1-1, with a possible D match to TRBD1 (6 bases). This CDR3 spans 15 amino acids. The V and J ends lost 6 bases and 4 bases respectively, with 18 bases between them. In germline, CDR1 is SNHLY, CDR2 FYNNEI. Full variable domain (missing parts from reference TRBV2 and TRBJ1-1): EPEVTQTPSHQVTQMGQEVILRCVPISNHLYFYWYRQILGQKVEFLVSFYNNEISEKSEIFDDQFSVERPDGSNFTLKIRSTKLEDSAMYFCASRVRGAGGTEAFFGQGTRLTVV.

The V and J genes are TRBV9 and TRBJ1-2; D ambiguous. The ends were cut back, 0 bases at V and 6 bases at J, with 9 bases in the middle. CDR1 is SGDLS, CDR2 YYNGEE, per germline. This CDR3 region has 13 residues. CDR3 DNA sequence: TGTGCCAGCAGCGTAGTCGACGGGGATGGCTACACCTTC. Translating it yields CASSVVDGDGYTF.

This sequence joins TRBV5-5 and TRBJ2-1; a possible D gene is TRBD2 (6 bases). V was cut by 8 bases and J by 3 bases, with 15 bases left in between. The germline V gene has CDR1 SGHKS and CDR2 YYEKEE (reference sequence). The CDR3 is 14 amino acids. CDR3 sequence reads: CASDSGLVYNEQFF. CDR3 DNA: TGTGCCAGTGATTCGGGACTCGTCTACAATGAGCAGTTCTTC.

The rearrangement links TRBV6-5 to TRBJ2-2; no reliable D call. The germline V gene encodes CDR1 MNHEY and CDR2 SVGAGI. The germline V and J ends were trimmed by 6 bases and 1 base, with 9 bases remaining between them. The CDR3 is 14 residues long. The CDR3: CASRSAGNTGELFF. The CDR3 DNA is TGTGCCAGCAGGTCCGCAGGGAACACCGGGGAGCTGTTTTTT.